Ten or more counts support the clone carrying this T cell receptor (beta chain). Its antigen is undetermined. From RNA, the CDR3 regions of TCR beta chains were amplified and sequenced. HTBI primers primed a first-round RT-PCR, and a second-round multiplex PCR followed. TCRdb processed the multiplex PCR reads anew with MiXCR; each CDR3 protein has one entry. The repertoire holds about 400,000 distinct CDR3 sequences, about 16% seen once, with about 1.6% in the top ten. These data originate in a study of Graves' ophthalmopathy and Graves' hyperthyroidism. The CDR3 sequence is 16 residues long. CDR1 and CDR2 from the germline V gene are SGHRS and YFSETQ. J lost 4 bases, V lost 4 bases, and 6 bases had no gene match. General study points: Most thyroid clonotypes with frequency above 0.001 were detected in blood too.

The rearrangement uses TRBV5-1 and TRBJ2-7; 15 bases agree with TRBD2. Sequencing was carried out using peripheral blood. The receptor was derived from a woman aged 18-29 years with Graves' ophthalmopathy. This chain's CDR3 is CASSPGTSGRRYEQYF. The CDR3 nucleotides are TGCGCCAGCAGCCCTGGGACTAGCGGGAGGAGGTACGAGCAGTACTTC.